This is a list of T cell receptor beta chains from one sample in a study of a mutant IDH1 vaccine in newly diagnosed glioma. Sequencing used immunoSEQ multiplex PCR; TCRdb keeps in-frame clones, though not all of them. The sample yields tens of thousands of clones, 83% seen once. Sequencing used PBMCs, obtained from a glioma patient treated with radiotherapy, temozolomide or both. The origin of the receptors is a woman in her fifties or sixties with glioma. The CDR3 runs from the conserved cysteine through the conserved F or W. A D gene is named only where the DNA matches it firmly. Expanded clones are given a class, and other clones once, few, many or no size at all.

NA	TRBV5-1	TRBD1	TRBJ2-2	CASSLQGTGELFF	TGCGCCAGCAGCCTACAGGGGACCGGGGAGCTGTTTTTT
NA	TRBV10-2	NA	TRBJ2-7	CASSEMTSGRYEQYF	TGCGCCAGCAGTGAGATGACCTCGGGTCGCTACGAGCAGTACTTC
NA	TRBV6-1	NA	TRBJ1-5	CASSHRDPPQPQHF	TGTGCCAGCAGTCACAGGGACCCACCGCAGCCCCAGCATTTT
NA	TRBV2	NA	TRBJ2-7	CASSETPGSYEQYF	TGTGCCAGCAGTGAAACCCCGGGCTCCTACGAGCAGTACTTC
NA	TRBV2	TRBD2	TRBJ2-1	CASSVGSGGVDEQFF	TGTGCCAGCAGTGTCGGGAGCGGGGGGGTCGATGAGCAGTTCTTC
NA	TRBV27	TRBD1	TRBJ1-2	CASSSRTGILSYTF	TGTGCCAGCAGTTCCCGGACAGGGATACTTAGCTACACCTTC
NA	TRBV7-2	NA	TRBJ1-5	CASSSRPGSNQPQHF	TGTGCCAGCAGCTCCCGGCCCGGGAGTAATCAGCCCCAGCATTTT
NA	TRBV5-4	NA	TRBJ1-1	CASRFLGPNTEAFF	TGTGCCAGCAGGTTTTTGGGGCCTAACACTGAAGCTTTCTTT
NA	TRBV9	NA	TRBJ1-3	CASSVGGAGNTIYF	TGTGCCAGCAGCGTAGGGGGAGCTGGAAACACCATATATTTT
NA	TRBV7-9	NA	TRBJ1-5	CASSQAYSNQPQHF	TGTGCCAGCAGCCAAGCGTATAGCAATCAGCCCCAGCATTTT
NA	TRBV29-1	TRBD1	TRBJ1-2	CSVERRGRIYGYTF	TGCAGCGTTGAACGCAGGGGGCGTATCTATGGCTACACCTTC
NA	TRBV21-1	NA	TRBJ2-7	CATFYEQYF	TGTGCCACCTTCTACGAGCAGTACTTC
NA	TRBV27	NA	TRBJ1-2	CASSTDGYYGYTF	TGTGCCAGCAGTACTGACGGGTACTATGGCTACACCTTC
NA	TRBV9	NA	TRBJ1-2	CASSVADTPNYGYTF	TGTGCCAGCAGCGTAGCGGACACACCGAACTATGGCTACACCTTC
few	TRBV30	NA	TRBJ1-1	CAWRLRVSTEAFF	TGTGCCTGGAGGCTCAGGGTGAGCACTGAAGCTTTCTTT
NA	TRBV6-6	TRBD2	TRBJ2-7	CASSLGRALYEQYF	TGTGCCAGCAGCCTAGGGAGGGCTCTCTACGAGCAGTACTTC
once	TRBV5-1	NA	TRBJ2-6	CASSTTVRSSGANVLTF	TGCGCCAGCAGCACGACAGTGCGCTCCTCTGGGGCCAACGTCCTGACTTTC
once	TRBV5-8	NA	TRBJ2-7	CASSRGIGGVADEQYF	TGTGCCAGCAGCCGGGGGATCGGCGGGGTGGCCGACGAGCAGTACTTC
NA	TRBV9	TRBD1	TRBJ2-1	CASSEQGGSYNEQFF	TGTGCCAGCAGCGAACAGGGGGGCTCCTACAATGAGCAGTTCTTC
NA	TRBV5-1	NA	TRBJ2-5	CASSSGGGETQYF	TGCGCCAGCAGCTCAGGGGGGGGAGAGACCCAGTACTTC
NA	TRBV6-4	NA	TRBJ1-2	CASSSQPGTPPYGYTF	TGTGCCAGCAGTTCACAACCCGGGACACCTCCTTATGGCTACACCTTC
NA	TRBV25-1	TRBD2	TRBJ2-7	CASSDDGGGYEQYF	TGTGCCAGCAGTGATGACGGGGGGGGCTACGAGCAGTACTTC
NA	TRBV11-3	NA	TRBJ2-7	CASSPEGATSYEQYF	TGTGCCAGCAGCCCAGAAGGGGCGACCTCCTACGAGCAGTACTTC
NA	TRBV2	NA	TRBJ2-5	CASGPGVPETQYF	TGTGCCAGCGGTCCAGGGGTACCAGAGACCCAGTACTTC
NA	TRBV4-1	TRBD1	TRBJ1-3	CASSLGQGDTIYF	TGCGCCAGCAGCCTGGGACAGGGAGACACCATATATTTT
NA	TRBV6-1	TRBD1	TRBJ1-5	CASSEPRQGARGSNQPQHF	TGTGCCAGCAGTGAACCCAGACAGGGGGCTCGGGGAAGCAATCAGCCCCAGCATTTT
many	TRBV7-9	NA	TRBJ2-7	CASFGRADEQYF	TGTGCCAGCTTTGGCAGGGCGGACGAGCAGTACTTC
NA	TRBV12-5	NA	TRBJ1-5	CASGLVPGAQPQHF	TGTGCTAGTGGTTTGGTACCAGGGGCTCAGCCCCAGCATTTT
once	TRBV7-7	TRBD1	TRBJ2-3	CASSAGTGLDTQYF	TGTGCCAGCAGCGCCGGGACAGGATTAGATACGCAGTATTTT
NA	TRBV10-2	NA	TRBJ2-3	CASSGGTGRTDTQYF	TGCGCCAGCAGCGGGGGGACAGGTCGCACAGATACGCAGTATTTT
NA	TRBV6-6	TRBD1	TRBJ1-2	CASRLQGSDLWGYTF	TGTGCCAGCAGACTACAGGGGTCAGATTTGTGGGGCTACACCTTC
NA	TRBV6-1	NA	TRBJ1-2	CASSEVEDRSSYGYTF	TGTGCCAGCAGTGAGGTAGAGGACAGATCCTCCTATGGCTACACCTTC
few	TRBV27	NA	TRBJ1-6	CASRDSLNSPLHF	TGTGCCAGCAGAGACAGTCTTAATTCACCCCTCCACTTT
NA	TRBV19	TRBD1	TRBJ2-6	CASSITRGQVGANVLTF	TGTGCCAGTAGTATAACCAGGGGGCAAGTGGGGGCCAACGTCCTGACTTTC
few	TRBV14	NA	TRBJ2-6	CASSQTGTGANVLTF	TGTGCCAGCAGCCAAACAGGTACTGGGGCCAACGTCCTGACTTTC
few	TRBV9	NA	TRBJ1-6	CASSMMPGHLRDSPLHF	TGTGCCAGCAGTATGATGCCGGGACACCTACGCGATTCACCCCTCCACTTT
NA	TRBV7-2	NA	TRBJ1-4	CASSLGQAEKLFF	TGTGCCAGCAGCTTAGGACAAGCCGAAAAACTGTTTTTT
once	TRBV27	TRBD1	TRBJ2-7	CASSPTGGASYEQYF	TGTGCCAGCAGCCCGACAGGGGGCGCCTCCTACGAGCAGTACTTC
NA	TRBV5-6	NA	TRBJ1-1	CASSRDTFGRTEAFF	TGTGCCAGCAGCCGCGATACCTTCGGTCGCACTGAAGCTTTCTTT
NA	TRBV18	NA	TRBJ1-5	CASSRTKERAGDQPQHF	TGTGCCAGCTCACGAACTAAGGAGCGGGCTGGGGACCAGCCCCAGCATTTT
NA	TRBV9	NA	TRBJ2-7	CASSVGDEQYF	TGTGCCAGCAGCGTAGGTGACGAGCAGTACTTC
NA	TRBV29-1	NA	TRBJ2-7	CSVRRIDGYEQYF	TGCAGCGTTCGACGGATCGACGGCTACGAGCAGTACTTC
NA	TRBV2	NA	TRBJ1-1	CASRKSEKMNTEAFF	TGTGCCAGCAGAAAGAGCGAGAAAATGAACACTGAAGCTTTCTTT
NA	TRBV4-1	TRBD1	TRBJ1-2	CASSQDIQGQGDRGYTF	TGCGCCAGCAGCCAAGACATACAGGGGCAGGGGGATCGTGGCTACACCTTC
few	TRBV6-1	NA	TRBJ2-7	CASSDSYEQYF	TGTGCCAGCAGTGACAGCTACGAGCAGTACTTC
NA	TRBV6-1	NA	TRBJ1-2	CASLFQEIYGYTF	TGTGCCAGCCTTTTTCAGGAGATCTATGGCTACACCTTC